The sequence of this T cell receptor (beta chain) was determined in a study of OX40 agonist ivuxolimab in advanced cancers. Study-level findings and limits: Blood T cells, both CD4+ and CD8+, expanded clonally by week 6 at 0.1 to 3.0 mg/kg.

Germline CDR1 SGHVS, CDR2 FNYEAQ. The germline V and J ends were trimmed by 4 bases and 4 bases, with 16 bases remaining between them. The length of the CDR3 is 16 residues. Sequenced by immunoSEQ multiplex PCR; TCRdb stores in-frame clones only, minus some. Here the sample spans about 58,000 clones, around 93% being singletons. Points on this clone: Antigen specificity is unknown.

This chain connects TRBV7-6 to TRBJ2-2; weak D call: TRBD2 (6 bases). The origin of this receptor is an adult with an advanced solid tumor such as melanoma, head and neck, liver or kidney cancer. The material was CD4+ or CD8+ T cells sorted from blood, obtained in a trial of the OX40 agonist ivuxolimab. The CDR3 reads CASSSPSGDTTGELFF. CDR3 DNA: TGTGCCAGCAGCTCCCCATCGGGAGATACCACCGGGGAGCTGTTTTTT.